This T cell receptor (beta chain) originates from a study of vaccination and CD4 T cells after COVID-19. Study as a whole: Convalescent donors were composed of six males and four females, of whom two were Hispanic. Findings of the study overall: Clonotypes reactive to SARS-CoV-2 had a median that went up from 21 to 38, but not significantly.

The sample's treatment: roughly ten-day PBMC culture with coronavirus spike peptide pools or control peptides (ViraFEST assay). The germline V gene encodes CDR1 ENHRY and CDR2 SYGVKD. The CDR3 loop spans 13 amino acids. V dropped 3 bases and J dropped 5 bases, with 10 bases sitting between them. Note on this clonotype: The antigen is unknown.

An Oncomine TCR Beta short-read assay was used to sequence the DNA from cultured CD4+ T cells. From cultured CD4+ T cells, genomic DNA was extracted. TCRdb re-derived calls from the PCR reads in MiXCR, one entry per CDR3 protein. Of roughly 16,000 distinct CDR3 sequences detected, about 43% appear once; the ten largest clones hold about 7%. This sequence originates from a human donor who had recovered from COVID-19. The chain is built from TRBV10-3 and TRBJ2-5; unclear D gene. The sequencing here drew on CD4+ T cells from blood, cultured in vitro, taken after SARS-CoV-2 vaccination. DNA for the CDR3: TGTGCCATCAGTGAAGGTGGGGTCGAGACCCAGTACTTC. This gives the protein CAISEGGVETQYF.